This TCR beta chain stems from a study of control samples from healthy donors and cancer patients. Sequencing used immunoSEQ multiplex PCR; TCRdb keeps in-frame clones, though not all of them. The data hold nearly 200,000 clones, with roughly nine tenths observed a single time. This CDR3 has 14 amino acids. CDR1 and CDR2 (germline): MNHEY, SVGAGI. Trimming removed 6 bases from V and 2 bases from J, with 12 bases in between. The chain links TRBV6-5 to TRBJ2-3; TRBD2 is a possible D gene (5 bases). This TCR was recovered from a man younger than 40 in good health. Sequencing was performed on blood. CDR3 nucleotides: TGTGCCAGCAGAGAGGGCCGCCACACAGATACGCAGTATTTT. This encodes CASREGRHTDTQYF.